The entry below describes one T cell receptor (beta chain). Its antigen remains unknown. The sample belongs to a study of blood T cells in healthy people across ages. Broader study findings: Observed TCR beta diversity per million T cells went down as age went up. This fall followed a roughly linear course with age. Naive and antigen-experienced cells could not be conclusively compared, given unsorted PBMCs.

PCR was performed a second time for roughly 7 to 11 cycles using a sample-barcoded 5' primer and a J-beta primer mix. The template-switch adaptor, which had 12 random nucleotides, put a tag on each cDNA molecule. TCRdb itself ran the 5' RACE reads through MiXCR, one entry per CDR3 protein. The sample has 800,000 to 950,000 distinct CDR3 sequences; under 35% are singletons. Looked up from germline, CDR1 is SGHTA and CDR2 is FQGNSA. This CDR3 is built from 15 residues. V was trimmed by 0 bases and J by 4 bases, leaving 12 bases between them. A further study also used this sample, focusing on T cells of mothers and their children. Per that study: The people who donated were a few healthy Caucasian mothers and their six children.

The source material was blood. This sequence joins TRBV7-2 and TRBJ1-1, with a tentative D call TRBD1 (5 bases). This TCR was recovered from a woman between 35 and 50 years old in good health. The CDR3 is CASSLAAGSGTEAFF. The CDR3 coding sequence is TGTGCCAGCAGCTTAGCTGCAGGGTCGGGCACTGAAGCTTTCTTT.